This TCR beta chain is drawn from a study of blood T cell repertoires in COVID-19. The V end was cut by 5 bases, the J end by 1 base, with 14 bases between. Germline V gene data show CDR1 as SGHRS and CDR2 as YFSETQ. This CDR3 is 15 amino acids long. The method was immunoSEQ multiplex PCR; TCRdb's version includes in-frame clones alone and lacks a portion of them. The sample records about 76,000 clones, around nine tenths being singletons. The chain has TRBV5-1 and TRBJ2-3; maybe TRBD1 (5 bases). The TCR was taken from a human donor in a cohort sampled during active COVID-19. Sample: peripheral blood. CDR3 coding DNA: TGCGCCAGCAGTTGGCAGGAAGGGGGCACAGATACGCAGTATTTT. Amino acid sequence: CASSWQEGGTDTQYF.